This T cell receptor beta chain was captured by sequencing in a study of T-cell reconstitution after alpha-beta-depleted transplantation in children. CDR3 length: 14 residues. V was cut by 5 bases and J by 8 bases, with 15 bases left in between. In germline, CDR1 is SEHNR, CDR2 FQNEAQ (reference sequence). This clonotype has ten or more counts. A library of TCRbeta sequences, prepared with unique molecular identifiers, was generated. One entry per CDR3 protein results from TCRdb running MiXCR on the PCR reads. The repertoire includes approximately 250,000 distinct CDR3 sequences, roughly a tenth of them detected once, and approximately 5% sits in the top ten.

The chain has TRBV7-9 and TRBJ1-4; D not certain. Sequenced material: PBMCs from the stem cell graft donor, taken from the stem cell graft. The sequence derives from a human donor who donated a stem cell graft to a child with SCID. The CDR3 loop is CASSRVEGREKLFF. DNA of the CDR3: TGTGCCAGCAGCCGAGTGGAGGGTAGGGAAAAACTGTTTTTT.